This T cell receptor delta chain was recorded in a study of delta chains in infants with herpesvirus infections. Remarks on this clone: A much larger clone is a single base away; this may be a read error. Other nucleotide sequences in the sample specify the same CDR3.

PBMC RNA was reverse transcribed using gamma-chain- and delta-chain-specific primers. TCRdb reapplied CATT to the RT-PCR reads. The table lists about 1,300 delta-chain clones, roughly 8.8% of them singletons. Germline loops: CDR1 TSWWSYY, CDR2 QGS. This CDR3 contains 24 residues. The V and J genes are TRDV1 and TRDJ2; 13 bases are a match to TRDD3. This TCR was sampled from a human donor who was a Ugandan infant, either HIV-exposed or HIV-unexposed (not recorded which). Sequencing was performed on peripheral blood, taken at time point 2 of longitudinal follow-up. CDR3 nucleotide sequence: TGTGCTCTTGGGGAATCCCTCCTAGACCCTACTACTGGGGGATACGGGATATTGACAGCACAGCTCTTCTTT. Amino acids: CALGESLLDPTTGGYGILTAQLFF.